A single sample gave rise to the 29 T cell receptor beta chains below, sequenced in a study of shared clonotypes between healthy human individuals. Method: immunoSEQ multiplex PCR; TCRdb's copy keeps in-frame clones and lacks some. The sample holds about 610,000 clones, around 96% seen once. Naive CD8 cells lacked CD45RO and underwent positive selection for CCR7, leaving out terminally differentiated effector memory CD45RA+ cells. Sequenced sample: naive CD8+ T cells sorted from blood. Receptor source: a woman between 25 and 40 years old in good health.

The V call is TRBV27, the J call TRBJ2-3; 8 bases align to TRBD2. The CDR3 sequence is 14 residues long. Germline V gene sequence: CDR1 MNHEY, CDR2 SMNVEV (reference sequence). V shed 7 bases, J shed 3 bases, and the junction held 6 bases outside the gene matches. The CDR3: CASKQAGGTDTQYF. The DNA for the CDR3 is TGTGCCAGCAAGCAGGCGGGAGGTACAGATACGCAGTATTTT.

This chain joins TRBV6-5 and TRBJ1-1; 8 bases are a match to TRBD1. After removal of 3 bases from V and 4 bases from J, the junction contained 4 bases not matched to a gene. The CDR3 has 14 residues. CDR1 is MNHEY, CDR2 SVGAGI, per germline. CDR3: CASSYQGAVTEAFF. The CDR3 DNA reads TGTGCCAGCAGTTATCAGGGGGCGGTCACTGAAGCTTTCTTT.

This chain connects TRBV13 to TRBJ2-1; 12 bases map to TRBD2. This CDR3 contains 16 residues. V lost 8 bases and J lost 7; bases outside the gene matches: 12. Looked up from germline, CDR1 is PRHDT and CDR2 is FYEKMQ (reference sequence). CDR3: CASGPSGRAGLNEQFF. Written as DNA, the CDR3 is TGTGCCAGCGGCCCTAGCGGGAGGGCCGGTTTAAATGAGCAGTTCTTC.

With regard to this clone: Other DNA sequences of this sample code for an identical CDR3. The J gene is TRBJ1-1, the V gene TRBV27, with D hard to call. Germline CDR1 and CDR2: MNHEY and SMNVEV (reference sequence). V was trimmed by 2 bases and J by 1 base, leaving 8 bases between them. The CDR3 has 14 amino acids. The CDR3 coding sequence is TGTGCCAGCAGTTTAACCGGATCGAACACTGAAGCTTTCTTT. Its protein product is CASSLTGSNTEAFF.

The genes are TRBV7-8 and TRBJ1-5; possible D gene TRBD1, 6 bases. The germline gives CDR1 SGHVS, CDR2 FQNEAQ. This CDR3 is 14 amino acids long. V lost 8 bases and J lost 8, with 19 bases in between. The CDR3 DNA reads TGTGCCAGCCAGGCAGGAGGGGGGCTTGAGCCCCAGCATTTT. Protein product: CASQAGGGLEPQHF.

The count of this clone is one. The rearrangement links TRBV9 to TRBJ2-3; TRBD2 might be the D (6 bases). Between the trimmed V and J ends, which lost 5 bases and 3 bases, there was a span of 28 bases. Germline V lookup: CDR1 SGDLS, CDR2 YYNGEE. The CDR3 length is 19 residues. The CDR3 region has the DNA TGTGCCAGCAGTCGACTAGTGGCCCGTAGAGTAGGAGATACAGATACGCAGTATTTT. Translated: CASSRLVARRVGDTDTQYF.

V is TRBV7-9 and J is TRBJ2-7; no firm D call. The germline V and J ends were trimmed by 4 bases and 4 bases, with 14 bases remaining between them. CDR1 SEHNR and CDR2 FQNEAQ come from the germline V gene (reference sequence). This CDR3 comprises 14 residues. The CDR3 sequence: CASSSDLNRYEQYF. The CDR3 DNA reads TGTGCCAGCAGCTCGGACCTAAATCGGTACGAGCAGTACTTC.

The CDR3: CASSQVVGGAYEQYF. CDR3 in DNA: TGCGCCAGCAGCCAAGTCGTGGGAGGAGCGTACGAGCAGTACTTC. This chain connects TRBV4-1 to TRBJ2-7; D is possibly TRBD2 (6 bases). This CDR3 comprises 15 residues. The V end was cut by 1 base, the J end by 4 bases, with 14 bases between. Germline CDR1 and CDR2: MGHRA and YSYEKL.

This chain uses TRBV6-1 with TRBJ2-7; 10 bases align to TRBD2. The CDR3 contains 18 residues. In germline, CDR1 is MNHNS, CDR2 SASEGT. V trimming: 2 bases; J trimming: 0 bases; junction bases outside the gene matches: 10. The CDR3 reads CASSEPEGLAISSYEQYF. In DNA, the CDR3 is TGTGCCAGCAGTGAACCCGAGGGACTAGCGATAAGCTCCTACGAGCAGTACTTC.

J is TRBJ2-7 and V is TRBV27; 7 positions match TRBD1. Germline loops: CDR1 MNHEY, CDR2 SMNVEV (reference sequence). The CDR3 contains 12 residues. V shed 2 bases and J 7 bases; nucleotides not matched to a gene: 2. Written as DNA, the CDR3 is TGTGCCAGCAGTTTAACAGGGGAGGAGCAGTACTTC. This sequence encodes CASSLTGEEQYF.

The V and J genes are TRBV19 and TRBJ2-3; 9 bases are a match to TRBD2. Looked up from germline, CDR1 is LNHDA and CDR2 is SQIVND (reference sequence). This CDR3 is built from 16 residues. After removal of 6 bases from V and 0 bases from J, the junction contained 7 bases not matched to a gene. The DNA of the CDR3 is TGTGCCAGTAGCCCGGGACTAGCAAAAAGCACAGATACGCAGTATTTT. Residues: CASSPGLAKSTDTQYF.

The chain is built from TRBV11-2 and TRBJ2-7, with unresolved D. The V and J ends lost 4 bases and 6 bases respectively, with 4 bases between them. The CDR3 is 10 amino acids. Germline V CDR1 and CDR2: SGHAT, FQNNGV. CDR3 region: CASSSSEQYF. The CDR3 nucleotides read TGTGCCAGCAGCTCCAGCGAGCAGTACTTC.

CDR3 DNA: TGTGCCAGCAGCCAGGATGACAGGGGGCTTTACTCCGGAAAAGCTTTCTTT. This gives the protein CASSQDDRGLYSGKAFF. The chain joins TRBV4-2 to TRBJ1-1; 10 nucleotides match TRBD1. The CDR3 spans 17 residues. Germline V gene data show CDR1 as LGHNA and CDR2 as YNFKEQ. The trim removed 3 bases at V and 9 bases at J, leaving 16 bases unmatched.

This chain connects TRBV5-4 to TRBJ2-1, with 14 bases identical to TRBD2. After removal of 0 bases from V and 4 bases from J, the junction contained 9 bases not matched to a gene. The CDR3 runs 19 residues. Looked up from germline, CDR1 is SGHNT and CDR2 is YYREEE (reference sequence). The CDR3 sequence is CASSLAGLAGASAYNEQFF. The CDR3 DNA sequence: TGTGCCAGCAGCTTGGCGGGACTAGCGGGAGCCAGCGCATACAATGAGCAGTTCTTC.

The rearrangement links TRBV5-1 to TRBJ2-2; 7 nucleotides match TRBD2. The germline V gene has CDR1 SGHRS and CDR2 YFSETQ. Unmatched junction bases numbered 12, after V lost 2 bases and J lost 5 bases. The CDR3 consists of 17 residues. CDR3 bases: TGCGCCAGCAGCTTCCCCGAGGGAGGGATCTCTACCGGGGAGCTGTTTTTT. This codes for CASSFPEGGISTGELFF.

DNA for the CDR3: TGTGCCAGCAGCCAATCCTGGGCTACAGGGGGCGCGAGCACTGAAGCTTTCTTT. The encoded protein is CASSQSWATGGASTEAFF. This chain links TRBV16 with TRBJ1-1; TRBD1 matches 9 bases. This CDR3 contains 18 residues. Germline values: CDR1 KGHSY, CDR2 FQNENV. Trimming at V came to 0 bases and at J to 4 bases, leaving 12 bases not matched to a gene.

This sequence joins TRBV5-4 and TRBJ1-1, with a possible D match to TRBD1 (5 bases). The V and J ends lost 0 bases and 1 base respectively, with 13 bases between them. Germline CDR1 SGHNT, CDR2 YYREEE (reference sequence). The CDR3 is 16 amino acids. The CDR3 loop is CASSLAGSGENTEAFF. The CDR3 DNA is TGTGCCAGCAGCTTGGCCGGATCGGGGGAGAACACTGAAGCTTTCTTT.

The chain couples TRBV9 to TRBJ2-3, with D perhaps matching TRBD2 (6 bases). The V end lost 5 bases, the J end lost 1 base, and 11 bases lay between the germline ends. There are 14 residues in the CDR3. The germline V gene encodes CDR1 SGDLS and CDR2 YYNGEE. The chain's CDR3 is CASSPGGGTDTQYF. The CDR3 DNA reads TGTGCCAGCAGTCCCGGCGGGGGCACAGATACGCAGTATTTT. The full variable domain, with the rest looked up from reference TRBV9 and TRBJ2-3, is DSGVTQTPKHLITATGQRVTLRCSPRSGDLSVYWYQQSLDQGLQFLIQYYNGEERAKGNILERFSAQQFPDLHSELNLSSLELGDSALYFCASSPGGGTDTQYFGPGTRLTVL.

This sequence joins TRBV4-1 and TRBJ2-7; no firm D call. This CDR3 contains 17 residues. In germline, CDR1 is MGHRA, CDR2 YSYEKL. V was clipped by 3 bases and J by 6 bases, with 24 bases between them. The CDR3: CASSQMTSHALLGEQYF. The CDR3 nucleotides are TGCGCCAGCAGCCAGATGACCAGTCATGCCCTCCTCGGCGAGCAGTACTTC.

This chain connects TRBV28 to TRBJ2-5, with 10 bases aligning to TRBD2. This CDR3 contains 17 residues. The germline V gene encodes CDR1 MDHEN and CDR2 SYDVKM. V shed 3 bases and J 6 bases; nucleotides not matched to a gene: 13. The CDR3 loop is CASSFPPSGRGEKTQYF. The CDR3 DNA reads TGTGCCAGCAGTTTCCCCCCTAGCGGGAGAGGTGAAAAGACCCAGTACTTC.

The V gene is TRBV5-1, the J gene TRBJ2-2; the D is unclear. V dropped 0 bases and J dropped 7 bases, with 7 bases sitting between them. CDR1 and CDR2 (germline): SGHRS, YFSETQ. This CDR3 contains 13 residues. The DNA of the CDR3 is TGCGCCAGCAGCTTGGGTGGTCACGGGGAGCTGTTTTTT. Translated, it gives CASSLGGHGELFF.

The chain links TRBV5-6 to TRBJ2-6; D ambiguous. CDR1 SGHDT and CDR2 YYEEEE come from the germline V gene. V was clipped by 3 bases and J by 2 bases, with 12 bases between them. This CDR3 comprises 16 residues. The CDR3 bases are TGTGCCAGCAGCTCTCTTCCCAGGCCTGGGGCCAACGTCCTGACTTTC. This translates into CASSSLPRPGANVLTF.

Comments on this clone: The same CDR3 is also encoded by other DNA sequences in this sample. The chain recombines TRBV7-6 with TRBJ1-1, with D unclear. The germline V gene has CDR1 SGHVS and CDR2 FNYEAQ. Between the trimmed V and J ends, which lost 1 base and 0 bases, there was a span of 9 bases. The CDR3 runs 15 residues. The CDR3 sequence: CASSLEAEMNTEAFF. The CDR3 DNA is TGTGCCAGCAGCTTAGAGGCAGAGATGAACACTGAAGCTTTCTTT.

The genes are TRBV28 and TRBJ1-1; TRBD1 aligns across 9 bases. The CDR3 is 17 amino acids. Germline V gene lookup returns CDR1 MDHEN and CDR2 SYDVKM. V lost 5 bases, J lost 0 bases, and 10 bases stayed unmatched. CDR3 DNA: TGTGCCAGCAGTCTCCGGGACAGGGTTGTTGTGAACACTGAAGCTTTCTTT. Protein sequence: CASSLRDRVVVNTEAFF.

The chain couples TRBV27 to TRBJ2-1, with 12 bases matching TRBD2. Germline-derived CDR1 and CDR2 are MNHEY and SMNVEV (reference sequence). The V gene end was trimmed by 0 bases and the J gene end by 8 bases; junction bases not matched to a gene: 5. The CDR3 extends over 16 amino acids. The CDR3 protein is CASSLSPTSGSHEQFF. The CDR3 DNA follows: TGTGCCAGCAGTTTATCCCCGACTAGCGGGAGCCATGAGCAGTTCTTC.

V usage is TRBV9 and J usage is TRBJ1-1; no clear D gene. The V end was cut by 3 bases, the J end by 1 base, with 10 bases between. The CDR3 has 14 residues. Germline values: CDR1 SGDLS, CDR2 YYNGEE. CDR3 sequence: CASSDGFENTEAFF. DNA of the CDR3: TGTGCCAGCAGCGACGGATTCGAGAACACTGAAGCTTTCTTT.

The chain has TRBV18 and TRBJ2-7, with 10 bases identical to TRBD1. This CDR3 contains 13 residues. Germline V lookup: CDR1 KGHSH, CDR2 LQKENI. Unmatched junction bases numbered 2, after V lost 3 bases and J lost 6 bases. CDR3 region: CASSPDRGFEQYF. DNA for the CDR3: TGTGCCAGCTCACCGGACAGGGGGTTCGAGCAGTACTTC.

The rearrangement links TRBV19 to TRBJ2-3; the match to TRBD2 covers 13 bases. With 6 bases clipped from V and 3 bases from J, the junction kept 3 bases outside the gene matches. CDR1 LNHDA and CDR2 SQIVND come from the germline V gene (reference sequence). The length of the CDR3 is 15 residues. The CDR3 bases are TGTGCCAGTAGCGGACTAGCGGGAGTAACAGATACGCAGTATTTT. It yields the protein CASSGLAGVTDTQYF.

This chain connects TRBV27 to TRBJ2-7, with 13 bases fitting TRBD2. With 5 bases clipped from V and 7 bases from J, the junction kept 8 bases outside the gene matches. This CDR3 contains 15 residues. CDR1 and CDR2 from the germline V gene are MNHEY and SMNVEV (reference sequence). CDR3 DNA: TGTGCCAGCAGTCTCAGACTAGCGGGAGGCTTGGAGCAGTACTTC. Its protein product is CASSLRLAGGLEQYF.